The clone carrying this T cell receptor (beta chain) has only a few counts. Its antigen remains unidentified. The V end was cut by 1 base, the J end by 6 bases, with 12 bases between. CDR1 is LGHDT, CDR2 YNNKEL, per germline (reference sequence). CDR3 length: 15 amino acids. Amplification by 5'RACE using constant-segment primers produced TCR alpha and TCR beta cDNA libraries that carried sample barcodes and UMIs. TCRdb passed the 5' RACE reads through MiXCR, listing each CDR3 protein once. The sample holds roughly 560,000 distinct CDR3 sequences, 20% seen once. The data were taken from a study of T-cell memory formation after mild COVID-19. Study context: Clusters were largely donor specific. Broader study findings: Second-wave clones reaching peak frequency on day 37 lacked confirmed SARS-CoV-2 specificity. Those CD4+ clones that contracted were mainly in CM and EM (CD8+ ones in EMRA).

Source material: PBMCs or a T cell subset sorted from them (not recorded which). This clonotype was sampled from an adult woman who had mild COVID-19 (a few samples of this study predate the infection). Cell type and time point are not known. The chain recombines TRBV3-1 with TRBJ2-2, with D possibly called TRBD1 or TRBD2 (6 bases each). The CDR3 region is CASSQGGAYSGELFF. The CDR3 DNA reads TGTGCCAGCAGCCAAGGGGGGGCCTACTCCGGGGAGCTGTTTTTT.